This TCR beta chain emerged from a study of blood T cell repertoires in COVID-19. Overall study context: From the United States, Italy and Spain came samples of acute and convalescent COVID-19. T cells, B-cell-depleted T cells, or PBMCs provided the cDNA or gDNA that served as material.

Germline V gene lookup returns CDR1 SEHNR and CDR2 FQNEAQ (reference sequence). Trimming cost V 3 bases and J 3 bases, with 5 bases left between them. The CDR3 consists of 12 residues. Authors' data handling: The assay estimated nucleated cells by amplifying reference gene primers. Using immunoSEQ multiplex PCR, the repertoire was profiled, and TCRdb retains in-frame clones only, with some absent. V, J and clone size are taken as reported in that table, and D and trimming were inferred from the DNA itself. The sample contains roughly 32,000 clones, around 86% of which appear only once. V is TRBV7-9 and J is TRBJ1-1, with D hard to call. The TCR was taken from a man between 60 and 75 years old with active COVID-19. The sample taken for sequencing was peripheral blood. The CDR3 DNA reads TGTGCCAGCAGCTTGGCATACACTGAAGCTTTCTTT. It is translated as CASSLAYTEAFF.